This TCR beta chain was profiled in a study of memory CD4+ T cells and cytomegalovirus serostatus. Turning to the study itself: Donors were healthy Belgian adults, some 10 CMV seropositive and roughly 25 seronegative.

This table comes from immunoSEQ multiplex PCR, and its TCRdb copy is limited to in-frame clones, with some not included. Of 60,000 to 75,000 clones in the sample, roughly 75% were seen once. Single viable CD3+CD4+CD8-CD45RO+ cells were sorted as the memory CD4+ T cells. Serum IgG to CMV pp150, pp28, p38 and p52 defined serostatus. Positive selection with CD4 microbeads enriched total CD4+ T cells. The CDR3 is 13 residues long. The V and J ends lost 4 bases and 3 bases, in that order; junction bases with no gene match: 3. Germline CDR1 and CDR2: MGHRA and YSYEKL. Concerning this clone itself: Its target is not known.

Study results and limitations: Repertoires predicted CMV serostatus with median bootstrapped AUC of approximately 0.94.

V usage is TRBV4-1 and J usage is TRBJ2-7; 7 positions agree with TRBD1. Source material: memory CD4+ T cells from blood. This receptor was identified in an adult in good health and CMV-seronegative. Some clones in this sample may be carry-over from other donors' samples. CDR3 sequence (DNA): TGCGCCAGCAGCCCCCCAGGGGGCTACGAGCAGTACTTC. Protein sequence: CASSPPGGYEQYF.